This T cell receptor (beta chain) was identified during a study of T cells after yellow fever vaccination. This clonotype has just a few counts. A process of 5'RACE template switching, which added a universal primer site and UMIs, was used to make TCR cDNA. TCRdb reanalysed the 5' RACE reads using MiXCR and keeps one entry per CDR3 protein. Of about 160,000 distinct CDR3 sequences listed, approximately 6.8% are singletons. Trimming stripped 10 bases from V and 2 bases from J, with 24 bases between. The CDR3 has 17 residues. Germline-derived CDR1 and CDR2 are SGHAT and FQDESV (reference sequence). The V call is TRBV11-1, the J call TRBJ2-1; TRBD1 might be the D (6 bases). The sequencing used CD4+ T cells sorted from PBMCs, collected 4 to 5 days after the first yellow fever vaccination. The receptor was isolated from a man younger than 35 who received the YFV17D yellow fever vaccine. CDR3 coding DNA: TGTGCCATACCTGAAGGGACAAAAAATTTCGCCTACAATGAGCAGTTCTTC. It yields the protein CAIPEGTKNFAYNEQFF.